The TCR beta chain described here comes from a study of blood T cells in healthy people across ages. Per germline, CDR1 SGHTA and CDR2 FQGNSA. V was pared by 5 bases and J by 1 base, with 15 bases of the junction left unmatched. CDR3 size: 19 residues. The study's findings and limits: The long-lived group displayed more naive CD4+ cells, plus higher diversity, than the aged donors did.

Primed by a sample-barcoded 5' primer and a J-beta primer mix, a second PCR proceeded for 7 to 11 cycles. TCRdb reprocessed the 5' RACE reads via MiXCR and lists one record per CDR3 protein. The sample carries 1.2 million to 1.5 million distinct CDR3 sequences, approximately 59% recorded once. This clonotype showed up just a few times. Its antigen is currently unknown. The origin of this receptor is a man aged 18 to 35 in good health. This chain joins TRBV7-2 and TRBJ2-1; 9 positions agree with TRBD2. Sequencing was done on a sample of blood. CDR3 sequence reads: CASSVSGTSYRGSYNEQFF. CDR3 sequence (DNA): TGTGCCAGCAGCGTTTCCGGGACTAGCTATCGAGGGTCCTACAATGAGCAGTTCTTC.